This TCR beta chain derives from a study of control samples from healthy donors and cancer patients (dated by TCRdb to 2020 to 2021). The library was produced with the immunoSEQ multiplex PCR assay. Not all clones reach the TCRdb copy of this immuneACCESS table, which keeps in-frame sequences only. Checked studies attribute under half of the gap to unresolved V genes and leave the rest unexplained. The sample contains over 150,000 clones, around nine tenths of them found a single time. The ten top clones hold over 1.1% of the sample. CDR1 and CDR2, per the germline V gene, are MNHEY and SVGAGI. Deletion took 2 bases off V and 5 bases off J, with a span of 9 bases between the germline ends. Its CDR3 holds 13 amino acids, cysteine through phenylalanine. The sequence is cut down to CDR3 DNA, 39 bases in frame from base 1. Notes on this clone: Its antigen is currently not known. No base-level quality is on record; no much larger clone is a single base apart.

The rearranged segments are TRBV6-5 and TRBJ1-1; no D gene can be assigned with confidence. This receptor was obtained from a man aged 25 to 40 in good health. Source material: blood. The DNA sequence is TGTGCCAGCAGTTACCGGCCGGGAACTGAAGCTTTCTTT. This yields the protein CASSYRPGTEAFF.